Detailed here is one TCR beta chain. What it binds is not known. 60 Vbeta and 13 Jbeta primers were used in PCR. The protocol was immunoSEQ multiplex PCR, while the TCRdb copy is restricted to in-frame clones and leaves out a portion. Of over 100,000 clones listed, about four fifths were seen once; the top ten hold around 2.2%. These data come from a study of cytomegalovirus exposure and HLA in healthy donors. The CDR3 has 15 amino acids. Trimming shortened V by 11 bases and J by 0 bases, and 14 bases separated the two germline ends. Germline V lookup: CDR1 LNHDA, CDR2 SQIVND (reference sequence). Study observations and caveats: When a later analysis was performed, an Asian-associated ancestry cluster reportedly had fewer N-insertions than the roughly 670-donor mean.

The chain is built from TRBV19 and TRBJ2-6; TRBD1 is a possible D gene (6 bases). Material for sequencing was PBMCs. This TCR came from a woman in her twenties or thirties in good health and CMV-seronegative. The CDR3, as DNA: TGTGCCGTCCGGGACACAAGCTCTGGGGCCAACGTCCTGACTTTC. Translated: CAVRDTSSGANVLTF.